This T cell receptor (beta chain) was obtained from a study of cytomegalovirus exposure and HLA in healthy donors. For the study at large: One earlier analysis, a look at 150 million to 200 million T cells, found about 110 million unique TCR beta sequences.

Germline V gene sequence: CDR1 LGHNA, CDR2 YSLEER. V lost 0 bases and J 11 bases, leaving 14 bases between the germline ends. This CDR3 is 15 amino acids long. Both 60 Vbeta primers and 13 Jbeta primers went into the PCR. Generated by immunoSEQ multiplex PCR, the TCRdb table keeps only in-frame clones and is missing some. The sample holds 120,000 or so clones, roughly a sixth seen once. Remarks on this clone: Its antigen is unknown.

Broader study findings: HLA-A and HLA-B allele assignments for most subjects were reportedly predicted accurately using TCR beta sequences. TCR beta V- and J-gene trimming was later associated with a missense DCLRE1C variant.

The gene calls are TRBV4-3 and TRBJ1-6; a weak D match, TRBD1 (6 bases). The sample taken for sequencing was PBMCs. This clonotype was sampled from a female donor in good health and CMV-seropositive. The DNA of the CDR3 is TGCGCCAGCAGCCAAGATCAACAGGGCCATACACCCCTCCACTTT. Protein product: CASSQDQQGHTPLHF.